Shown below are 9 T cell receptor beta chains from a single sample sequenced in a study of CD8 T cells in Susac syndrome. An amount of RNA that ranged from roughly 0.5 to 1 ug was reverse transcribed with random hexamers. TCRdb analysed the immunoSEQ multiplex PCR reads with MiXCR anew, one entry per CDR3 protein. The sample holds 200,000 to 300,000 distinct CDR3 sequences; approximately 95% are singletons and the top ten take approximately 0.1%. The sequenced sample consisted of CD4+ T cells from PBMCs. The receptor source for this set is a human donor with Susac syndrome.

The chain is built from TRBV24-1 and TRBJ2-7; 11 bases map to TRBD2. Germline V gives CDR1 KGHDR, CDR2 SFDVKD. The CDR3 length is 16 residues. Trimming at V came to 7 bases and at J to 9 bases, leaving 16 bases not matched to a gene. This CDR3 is CATSHRGTSGDWVQYF. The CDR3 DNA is TGTGCCACCAGCCATAGGGGGACTAGCGGAGATTGGGTGCAGTACTTC.

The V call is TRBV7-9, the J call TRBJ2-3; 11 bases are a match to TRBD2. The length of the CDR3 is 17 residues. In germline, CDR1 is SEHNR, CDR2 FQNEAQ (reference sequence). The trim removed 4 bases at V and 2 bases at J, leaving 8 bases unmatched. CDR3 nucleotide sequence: TGTGCCAGCAGCTCGGCGGTAGCGGGAGGGCCCACAGATACGCAGTATTTT. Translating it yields CASSSAVAGGPTDTQYF.

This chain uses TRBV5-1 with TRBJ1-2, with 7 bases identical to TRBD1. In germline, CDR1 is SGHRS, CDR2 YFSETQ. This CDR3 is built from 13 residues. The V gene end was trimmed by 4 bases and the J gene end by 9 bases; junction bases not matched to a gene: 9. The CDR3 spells CASSTDRQFSYTF. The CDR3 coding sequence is TGCGCCAGCAGCACGGACAGGCAGTTTAGCTACACCTTC. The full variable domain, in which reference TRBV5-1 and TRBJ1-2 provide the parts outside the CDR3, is KAGVTQTPRYLIKTRGQQVTLSCSPISGHRSVSWYQQTPGQGLQFLFEYFSETQRNKGNFPGRFSGRQFSNSRSEMNVSTLELGDSALYLCASSTDRQFSYTFGSGTRLTVV.

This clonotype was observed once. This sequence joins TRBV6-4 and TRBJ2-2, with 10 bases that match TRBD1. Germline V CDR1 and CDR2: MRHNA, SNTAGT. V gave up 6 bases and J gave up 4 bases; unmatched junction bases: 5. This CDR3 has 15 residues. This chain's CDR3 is CASSLGQGTTGELFF. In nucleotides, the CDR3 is TGTGCCAGCAGCCTGGGACAGGGGACCACCGGGGAGCTGTTTTTT.

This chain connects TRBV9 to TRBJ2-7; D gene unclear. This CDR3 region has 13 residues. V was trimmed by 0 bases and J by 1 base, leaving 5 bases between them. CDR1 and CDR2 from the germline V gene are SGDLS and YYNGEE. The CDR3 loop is CASSVGHSYEQYF. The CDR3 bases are TGTGCCAGCAGCGTAGGACATTCCTACGAGCAGTACTTC.

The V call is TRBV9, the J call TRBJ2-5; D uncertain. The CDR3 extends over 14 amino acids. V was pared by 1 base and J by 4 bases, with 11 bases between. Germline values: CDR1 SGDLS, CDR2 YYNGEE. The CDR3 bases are TGTGCCAGCAGCGTACGGGCCGGTTCAGAGACCCAGTACTTC. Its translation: CASSVRAGSETQYF. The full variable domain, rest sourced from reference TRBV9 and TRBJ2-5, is DSGVTQTPKHLITATGQRVTLRCSPRSGDLSVYWYQQSLDQGLQFLIQYYNGEERAKGNILERFSAQQFPDLHSELNLSSLELGDSALYFCASSVRAGSETQYFGPGTRLLVL.

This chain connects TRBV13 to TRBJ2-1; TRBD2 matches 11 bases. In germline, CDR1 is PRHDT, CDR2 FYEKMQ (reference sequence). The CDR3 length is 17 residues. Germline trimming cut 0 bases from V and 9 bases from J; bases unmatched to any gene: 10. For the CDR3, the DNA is TGTGCCAGCAGCTTAGGCCTCATAGCGGGAGGGCCTACTGAGCAGTTCTTC. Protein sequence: CASSLGLIAGGPTEQFF.

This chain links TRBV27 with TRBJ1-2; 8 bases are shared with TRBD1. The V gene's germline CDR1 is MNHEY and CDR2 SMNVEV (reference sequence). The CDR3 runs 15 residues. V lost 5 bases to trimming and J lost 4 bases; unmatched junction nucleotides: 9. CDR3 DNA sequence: TGTGCCAGCAGTCAATTTCGACAGGGGCTCTATGGCTACACCTTC. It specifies CASSQFRQGLYGYTF.

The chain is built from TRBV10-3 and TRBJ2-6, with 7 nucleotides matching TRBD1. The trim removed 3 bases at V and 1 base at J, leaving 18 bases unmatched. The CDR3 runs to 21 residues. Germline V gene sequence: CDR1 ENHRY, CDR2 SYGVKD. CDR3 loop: CAISDITSYGTVNSGANVLTF. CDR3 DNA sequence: TGTGCCATCAGTGACATAACCTCCTACGGGACAGTCAATTCTGGGGCCAACGTCCTGACTTTC.